This record covers a single TCR beta chain. This sample stems from a study of T cell changes during pregnancy in multiple sclerosis. TCRdb's copy holds only in-frame clones and misses some; the assay was immunoSEQ multiplex PCR. The table lists about 43,000 clones, about nine tenths of them singletons. V lost 4 bases to trimming and J lost 0 bases, with 9 bases between them. CDR1 and CDR2 from the germline V gene are SEHNR and FQNEAQ (reference sequence). The CDR3 runs 14 residues. The sample comprised PBMCs (not recorded whether the cells were cultured). The chain employs TRBV7-9 and TRBJ1-1; weak D call: TRBD1 (5 bases). The receptor was derived from a female donor with multiple sclerosis, enrolled in a pregnancy study. In nucleotides, the CDR3 is TGTGCCAGCAGCTCTGACAGCCTGAACACTGAAGCTTTCTTT. Amino acids: CASSSDSLNTEAFF.